Listed below are T cell receptor beta chains from one sample, sequenced in a study of cytomegalovirus exposure and HLA in healthy donors. Here immunoSEQ multiplex PCR was the method, and the copy in TCRdb shows in-frame clones only, minus some. The table records 180,000 or so clones, about 79% of them present only once. Sequenced sample: PBMCs. All receptors come from a man aged 18 to 29 in good health and CMV-seronegative. The CDR3 runs from the conserved cysteine through the conserved F or W.

v_call: TRBV28; cdr3_aa: CASSRLVPTEAFF
v_call: TRBV6-4; cdr3_aa: CASSVLVGGTDTQYF
v_call: TRBV7-9; cdr3_aa: CASSFSVIRAVNFRTEAFF
v_call: TRBV5-1; cdr3_aa: CASSPGTSGNEQFF
v_call: TRBV5-6; cdr3_aa: CASSPSQGLAAKNIQYF
v_call: TRBV5-1; cdr3_aa: CASSLDPTGVMRTEAFF
v_call: TRBV7-8; cdr3_aa: CASSTRTGGDGQPQHF
v_call: TRBV5-6; cdr3_aa: CASSFSGGIQETQYF
v_call: TRBV4-2; cdr3_aa: CASSQEGQGHQPQHF
v_call: TRBV9; cdr3_aa: CASSVRSLAVTDTQYF
v_call: TRBV7-9; cdr3_aa: CASSFGGKSGANVLTF
v_call: TRBV5-8; cdr3_aa: CASSLNSGGVNEQFF
v_call: TRBV6-5; cdr3_aa: CASSYTDRSYGYTF
v_call: TRBV5-1; cdr3_aa: CASSRHRADNEKLFF
v_call: TRBV27; cdr3_aa: CASRTGTDLYGYTF
v_call: TRBV15; cdr3_aa: CATSRGRGGHEQYF
v_call: TRBV6-1; cdr3_aa: CASNNRASLEQYF
v_call: TRBV10-3; cdr3_aa: CAISDGGNTDTQYF
v_call: TRBV23-1; cdr3_aa: CASSQNYSHPVRPGANVLTF
v_call: TRBV18; cdr3_aa: CASSPLGLAATVQETQYF
v_call: TRBV9; cdr3_aa: CASSGAQGFNEKLFF
v_call: TRBV9; cdr3_aa: CASSVGRGATYEQYF
v_call: TRBV10-2; cdr3_aa: CASTGQAVSTDTQYF
v_call: TRBV5-1; cdr3_aa: CASMIASGRAWDTQYF
v_call: TRBV6-5; cdr3_aa: CASSLSGTGGNGYTF
v_call: TRBV5-6; cdr3_aa: CASSLGRATDTQYF
v_call: TRBV20-1; cdr3_aa: CSADRPDEQYF
v_call: TRBV19; cdr3_aa: CASSPGQTLGETQYF
v_call: TRBV4-2; cdr3_aa: CASTSGVRGRTNTGELFF
v_call: TRBV6-5; cdr3_aa: CASSQDRGREQYF
v_call: TRBV6-6; cdr3_aa: CAVSRAGTQYF